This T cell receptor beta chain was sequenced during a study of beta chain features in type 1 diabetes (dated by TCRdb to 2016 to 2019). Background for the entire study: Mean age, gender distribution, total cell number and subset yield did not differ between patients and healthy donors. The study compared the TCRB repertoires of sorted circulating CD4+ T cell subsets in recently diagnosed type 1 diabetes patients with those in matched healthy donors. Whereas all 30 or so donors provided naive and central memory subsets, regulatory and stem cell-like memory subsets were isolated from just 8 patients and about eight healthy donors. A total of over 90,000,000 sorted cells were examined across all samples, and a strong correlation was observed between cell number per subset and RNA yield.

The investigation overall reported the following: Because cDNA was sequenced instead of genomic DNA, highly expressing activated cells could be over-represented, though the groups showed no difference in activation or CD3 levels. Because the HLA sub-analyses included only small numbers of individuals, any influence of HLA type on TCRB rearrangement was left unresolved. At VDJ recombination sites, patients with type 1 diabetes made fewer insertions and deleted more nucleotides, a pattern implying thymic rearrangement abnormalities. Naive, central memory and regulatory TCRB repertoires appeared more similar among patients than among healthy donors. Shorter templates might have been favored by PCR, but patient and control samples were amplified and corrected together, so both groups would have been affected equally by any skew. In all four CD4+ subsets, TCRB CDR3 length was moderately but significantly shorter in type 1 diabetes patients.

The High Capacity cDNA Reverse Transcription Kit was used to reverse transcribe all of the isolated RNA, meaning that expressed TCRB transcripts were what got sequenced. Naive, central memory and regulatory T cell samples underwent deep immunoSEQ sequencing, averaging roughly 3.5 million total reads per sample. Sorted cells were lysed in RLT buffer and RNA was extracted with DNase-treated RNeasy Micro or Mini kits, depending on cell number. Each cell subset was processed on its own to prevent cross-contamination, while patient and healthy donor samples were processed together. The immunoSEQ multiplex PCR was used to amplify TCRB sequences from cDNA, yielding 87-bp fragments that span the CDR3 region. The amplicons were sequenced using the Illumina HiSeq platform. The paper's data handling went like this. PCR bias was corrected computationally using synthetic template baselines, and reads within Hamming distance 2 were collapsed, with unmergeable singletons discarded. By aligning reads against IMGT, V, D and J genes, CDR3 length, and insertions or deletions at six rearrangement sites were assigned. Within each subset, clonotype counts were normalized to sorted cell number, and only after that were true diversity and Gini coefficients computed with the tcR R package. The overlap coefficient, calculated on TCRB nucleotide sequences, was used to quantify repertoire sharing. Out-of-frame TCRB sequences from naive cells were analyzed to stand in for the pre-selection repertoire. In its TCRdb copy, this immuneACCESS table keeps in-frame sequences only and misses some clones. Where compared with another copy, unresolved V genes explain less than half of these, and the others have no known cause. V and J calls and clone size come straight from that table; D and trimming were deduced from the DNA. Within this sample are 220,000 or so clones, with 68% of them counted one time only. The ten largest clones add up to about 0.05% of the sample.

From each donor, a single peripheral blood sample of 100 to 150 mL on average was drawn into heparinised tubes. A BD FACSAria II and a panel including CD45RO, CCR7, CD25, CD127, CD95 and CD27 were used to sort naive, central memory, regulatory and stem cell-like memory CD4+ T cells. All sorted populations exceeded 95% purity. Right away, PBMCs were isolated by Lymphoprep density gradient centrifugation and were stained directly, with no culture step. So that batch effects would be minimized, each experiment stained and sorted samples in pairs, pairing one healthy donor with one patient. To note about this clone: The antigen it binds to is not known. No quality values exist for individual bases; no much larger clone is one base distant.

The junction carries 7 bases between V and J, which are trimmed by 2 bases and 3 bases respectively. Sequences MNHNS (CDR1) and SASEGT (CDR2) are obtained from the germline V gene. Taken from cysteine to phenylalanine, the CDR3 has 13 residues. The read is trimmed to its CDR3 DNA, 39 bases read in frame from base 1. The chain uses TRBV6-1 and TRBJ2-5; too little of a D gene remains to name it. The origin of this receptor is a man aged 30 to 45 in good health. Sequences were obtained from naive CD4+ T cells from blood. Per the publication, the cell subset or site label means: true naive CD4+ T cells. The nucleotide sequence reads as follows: TGTGCCAGCAGTGAACGCGAAAAAGAGACCCAGTACTTC. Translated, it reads CASSEREKETQYF.